The 5 T cell receptor delta chains below come from one sample, sequenced in a study of γδ T cells in repeated Plasmodium falciparum infection. Flow sorting of PBMC yielded separate Vgamma9/Vdelta2+ and Vdelta2-negative gammadelta T cell populations for bulk repertoire analysis. TCRdb re-processed the multiplex PCR reads via CATT. The sample yields some 100,000 delta-chain clones, 1.4% seen once. The sample was gamma-delta T cells from blood. All receptors come from a pool of human donors (malaria-infected and uninfected, not separated).

This clone has a handful of counts. For this DNA, TCRdb reports the protein of a much larger clone, which diverges at residue 8, most likely from a read error; the protein presented here is translated directly from the DNA. The rearrangement uses TRDV1 and TRDJ1; 8 bases fit TRDD3. Germline matching of the DNA provided the J gene here, since TCRdb leaves it blank. Trimming cost V 4 bases and J 1 base; bases outside gene matches: 29. The CDR3 contains 23 residues. Germline CDR1 and CDR2: TSWWSYY and QGS. In DNA, the CDR3 is TGTGCTCTTGGGGCTCCCTTTTCCACTCATTGTACTGGGGGTTTGACATCCACCGATAAACTCATCTTT. Translating gives CALGAPFSTHCTGGLTSTDKLIF.

Details on this clone: This likely came from a read error, as a far larger clone is one base away. Other DNA sequences of this sample code for an identical CDR3. This chain links TRDV2 with TRDJ1; D is undetermined. As TCRdb names no J gene, one was assigned here on the basis of a DNA match to germline. This CDR3 has 16 residues. CDR1 is GEAIGNYY, CDR2 EKD, per germline. Here the CDR3 reads CACDPVSDGNTDKLIF. The CDR3 region has the DNA TGTGCCTGTGACCCAGTTAGTGACGGCAACACCGACAAACTCATCTTT.

CDR3 amino acids: CALGELGPTSGGYDKLIF. Written as DNA, the CDR3 is TGTGCTCTTGGGGAACTTGGGCCTACGTCCGGGGGATATGATAAACTCATCTTC. The V gene corresponds to TRDV1; no J gene was called; TRDD3, the table's D call, lacks a check against the DNA. This CDR3 comprises 18 residues. Germline CDR1 is TSWWSYY and CDR2 is QGS.

This clone was seen only a few times. TCRdb lists the protein of a much larger clone for this DNA, which differs at residue 11, so this is likely a read error; the protein given here is translated from the DNA itself. The chain recombines TRDV2 with TRDJ1; 9 nucleotides agree with TRDD3. The J gene, absent from TCRdb, was called here by matching the DNA to germline. This CDR3 has 16 amino acids. Trimming took 0 bases from V and 3 from J; bases not matched to a gene: 7. Germline CDR1 GEAIGNYY, CDR2 EKD. The DNA of the CDR3 is TGTGCCTGTGACACCGGGGATACGCGGTACGCCGATAAACTCATCTTT. Amino acid sequence: CACDTGDTRYADKLIF.

This clone was found many times. This DNA translates differently at residue 3 from the TCRdb protein, which is that of a much larger clone; a read error is likely, and the protein shown is the DNA's own translation. This chain connects TRDV1 to TRDJ1, with 8 bases that match TRDD3. CDR1 TSWWSYY and CDR2 QGS come from the germline V gene. CDR3 size: 18 residues. In DNA form, the CDR3 reads TGTGCTCCTGGGGAACCTTTAAGGGATACGTGGCAGGCCGATAAACTCATCTTT. It yields the protein CAPGEPLRDTWQADKLIF.